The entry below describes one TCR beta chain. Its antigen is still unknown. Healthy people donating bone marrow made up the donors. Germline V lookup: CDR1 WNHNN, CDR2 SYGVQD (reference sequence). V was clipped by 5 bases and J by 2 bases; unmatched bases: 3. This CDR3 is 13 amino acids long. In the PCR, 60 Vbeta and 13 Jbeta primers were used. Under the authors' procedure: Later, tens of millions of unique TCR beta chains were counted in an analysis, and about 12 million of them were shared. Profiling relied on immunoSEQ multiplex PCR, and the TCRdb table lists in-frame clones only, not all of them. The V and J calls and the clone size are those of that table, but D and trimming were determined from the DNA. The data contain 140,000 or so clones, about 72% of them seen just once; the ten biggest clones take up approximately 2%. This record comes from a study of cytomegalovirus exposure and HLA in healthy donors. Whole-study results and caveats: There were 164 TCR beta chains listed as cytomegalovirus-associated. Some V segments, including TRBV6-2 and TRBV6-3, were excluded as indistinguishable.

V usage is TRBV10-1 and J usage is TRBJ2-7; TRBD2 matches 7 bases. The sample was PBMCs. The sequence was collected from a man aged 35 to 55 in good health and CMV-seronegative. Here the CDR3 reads CASSPSGTYEQYF. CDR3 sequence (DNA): TGCGCCAGCAGTCCTAGCGGAACCTACGAGCAGTACTTC.